This T cell receptor beta chain was recorded in a study of T-cell memory formation after mild COVID-19. From the 5' RACE reads, TCRdb called clonotypes with MiXCR, one entry per CDR3 protein. The table has approximately 400,000 distinct CDR3 sequences, roughly 26% seen once; the top ten hold 8.5% to 9%. Trimming removed 3 bases from V and 6 bases from J; junction bases left unmatched: 2. The CDR3 covers 13 residues. Germline V lookup: CDR1 SGHRS, CDR2 YFSETQ. This clonotype was detected a few times. The source of this sequence is an adult woman who had mild COVID-19 (a few samples of this study predate the infection). Cell type and time point are not known. The chain combines TRBV5-1 with TRBJ2-4, with TRBD1 matching 8 bases. Input material: PBMCs or a T cell subset sorted from them (not recorded which). This chain's CDR3 is CASSSGQGNIQYF. The CDR3 DNA reads TGCGCCAGCAGCTCAGGACAGGGAAACATTCAGTACTTC.